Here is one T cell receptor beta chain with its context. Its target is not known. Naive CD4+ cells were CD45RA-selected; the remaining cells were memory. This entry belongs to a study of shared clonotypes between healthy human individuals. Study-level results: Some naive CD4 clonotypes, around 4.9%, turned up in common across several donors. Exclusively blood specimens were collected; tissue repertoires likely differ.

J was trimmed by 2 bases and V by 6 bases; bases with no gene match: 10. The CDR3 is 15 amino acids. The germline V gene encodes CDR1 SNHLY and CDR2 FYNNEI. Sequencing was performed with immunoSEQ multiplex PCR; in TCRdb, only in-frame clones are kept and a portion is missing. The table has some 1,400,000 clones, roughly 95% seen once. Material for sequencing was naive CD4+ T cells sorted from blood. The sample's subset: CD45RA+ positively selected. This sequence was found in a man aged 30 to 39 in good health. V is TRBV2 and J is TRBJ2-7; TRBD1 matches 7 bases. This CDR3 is CASREQGLGAYEQYF. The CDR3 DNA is TGTGCCAGCAGGGAACAGGGGCTGGGGGCCTACGAGCAGTACTTC. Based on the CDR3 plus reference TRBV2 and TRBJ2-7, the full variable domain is EPEVTQTPSHQVTQMGQEVILRCVPISNHLYFYWYRQILGQKVEFLVSFYNNEISEKSEIFDDQFSVERPDGSNFTLKIRSTKLEDSAMYFCASREQGLGAYEQYFGPGTRLTVT.